These 24 T cell receptor beta chains share one sample of origin, sequenced in a study of T cells in Graves' hyperthyroidism and ophthalmopathy. Regions amplified from RNA transcripts were the TCR beta CDR3 regions. HTBI primers were used for first-round RT-PCR of the TCR CDR3. TCRdb ran MiXCR on the multiplex PCR reads and lists one entry per CDR3 protein. The data hold over 400,000 distinct CDR3 sequences, with roughly 22% observed a single time. Sequenced sample: blood. The receptor set was obtained from a woman between 65 and 79 years old with Graves' ophthalmopathy.

This sequence joins TRBV5-1 and TRBJ2-2, with D perhaps given as TRBD1 or TRBD2 (6 bases each). Looked up from germline, CDR1 is SGHRS and CDR2 is YFSETQ. The V and J ends lost 3 bases and 4 bases respectively, with 16 bases between them. This CDR3 has 16 residues. CDR3 protein: CASSWKGGSSTGELFF. The CDR3, as DNA: TGCGCCAGCAGCTGGAAGGGGGGCTCGAGCACCGGGGAGCTGTTTTTT.

This clonotype was observed at least ten times. This chain joins TRBV12-3 or TRBV12-4 and TRBJ2-5; 10 bases map to TRBD2. This CDR3 spans 12 amino acids. With 7 bases clipped from V and 6 bases from J, the junction kept 2 bases outside the gene matches. The CDR3 coding sequence is TGTGCCAGCACTAGCGGGAGTCAGACCCAGTACTTC. Its translation is CASTSGSQTQYF.

The chain recombines TRBV19 with TRBJ1-6; no clear D. The CDR3 totals 15 residues. Germline V gives CDR1 LNHDA, CDR2 SQIVND (reference sequence). Between the trimmed V and J ends, which lost 4 bases and 6 bases, there was a span of 13 bases. DNA of the CDR3: TGTGCCAGTAGTACGACGAATTTGGGTAATTCACCCCTCCACTTT. It specifies CASSTTNLGNSPLHF.

The sample holds many counts of this clonotype. The V gene is TRBV11-2, the J gene TRBJ2-7; D gene uncertain. Germline V gene sequence: CDR1 SGHAT, CDR2 FQNNGV. V lost 1 base and J lost 3, with 7 bases in between. This CDR3 is 13 amino acids long. CDR3 coding DNA: TGTGCCAGCAGCTTAGGGAGTTTCTACGAGCAGTACTTC. This encodes CASSLGSFYEQYF.

This clonotype was observed a handful of times. J is TRBJ1-6 and V is TRBV30, with a tentative D call TRBD1 (5 bases). This CDR3 is built from 15 residues. V lost 7 bases, J lost 3 bases, and 16 bases lay in between. Germline V gene data show CDR1 as GTSNPN and CDR2 as SVGIG (reference sequence). The CDR3 DNA follows: TGTGCCTCCTCCGGCCGGACAAGCTATAATTCACCCCTCCACTTT. This encodes CASSGRTSYNSPLHF.

V usage is TRBV4-1 and J usage is TRBJ1-1; D gene unclear. Germline V CDR1 and CDR2: MGHRA, YSYEKL. The CDR3 spans 16 residues. Trimming removed 1 base from V and 5 bases from J, with 17 bases in between. CDR3: CASSQGVRTMGTEAFF. As DNA, the CDR3 is TGCGCCAGCAGCCAAGGGGTTAGGACTATGGGAACTGAAGCTTTCTTT.

The chain uses TRBV6-4 and TRBJ1-1; a weak D match, TRBD1 (6 bases). The germline CDR1 and CDR2 sequences are MRHNA and SNTAGT. CDR3 size: 17 residues. Trimming took 5 bases from V and 2 from J, leaving 21 bases between them. DNA for the CDR3: TGTGCCAGCAGTTACGAGGACAGCCAAGGTCGAAACACTGAAGCTTTCTTT. It yields the protein CASSYEDSQGRNTEAFF.

The chain carries TRBV5-1 and TRBJ2-7; 10 bases align to TRBD1. The CDR3 is 15 residues long. V shed 3 bases and J 7 bases; nucleotides not matched to a gene: 10. From germline, CDR1 is SGHRS and CDR2 YFSETQ. In nucleotides, the CDR3 is TGCGCCAGCAGCTCCGTCCCGGGACAGGGGAAAGAGCAGTACTTC. This encodes CASSSVPGQGKEQYF.

This sequence joins TRBV5-1 and TRBJ2-2, with TRBD1 matching over 9 bases. The CDR3 is made up of 15 amino acids. Germline CDR1 is SGHRS and CDR2 is YFSETQ. After removal of 4 bases from V and 7 bases from J, the junction contained 8 bases not matched to a gene. CDR3: CASSLRGQGFGELFF. The DNA for the CDR3 is TGCGCCAGCAGCCTCCGGGGACAGGGATTCGGGGAGCTGTTTTTT.

The chain uses TRBV20-1 and TRBJ2-3; weak D call: TRBD2 (6 bases). V lost 3 bases, J lost 4 bases, and 11 bases lay in between. The CDR3 sequence is 13 residues long. CDR1 is DFQATT, CDR2 SNEGSKA, per germline (reference sequence). The CDR3 nucleotides are TGCAGTGCTAGGGCCAGCGGGCCAGATACGCAGTATTTT. As protein: CSARASGPDTQYF.

This clonotype turned up a few times. This rearrangement joins TRBV20-1 to TRBJ1-2, with 7 bases matching TRBD1. Germline values: CDR1 DFQATT, CDR2 SNEGSKA (reference sequence). The CDR3 covers 11 residues. The ends lost 2 bases at V and 10 bases at J; junction bases unmatched: 4. The CDR3 bases are TGCAGTGCTAGAACAGGGGAGGACTACACCTTC. Translation gives CSARTGEDYTF.

This sequence joins TRBV30 and TRBJ2-1; no firm D call. There are 12 residues in the CDR3. CDR1 and CDR2 (germline): GTSNPN, SVGIG (reference sequence). V was cut by 4 bases and J by 3 bases, with 7 bases left in between. The chain's CDR3 is CAWNYGYNEQFF. In nucleotides, the CDR3 is TGTGCCTGGAATTATGGCTACAATGAGCAGTTCTTC.

This clonotype occurred a few times. The genes are TRBV6-6 and TRBJ1-3, with 7 bases matching TRBD1. This CDR3 spans 19 amino acids. The V segment lost 0 bases and the J segment 0 bases; nucleotides outside the gene matches: 11. Germline-derived CDR1 and CDR2 are MNHNY and SVGAGI (reference sequence). The CDR3 here is CASSYSARAGGSSGNTIYF. The DNA for the CDR3 is TGTGCCAGCAGTTACTCCGCGAGGGCAGGGGGATCCTCTGGAAACACCATATATTTT.

This clonotype was observed many times. The V call is TRBV7-2, the J call TRBJ2-7, with D unresolved. There are 14 residues in the CDR3. V dropped 1 base and J dropped 2 bases, with 9 bases sitting between them. Looked up from germline, CDR1 is SGHTA and CDR2 is FQGNSA. CDR3 loop: CASSLGLLTYEQYF. The CDR3 DNA reads TGTGCCAGCAGCTTAGGTCTACTGACCTACGAGCAGTACTTC. The full variable domain, its missing parts supplied by reference TRBV7-2 and TRBJ2-7, is GAGVSQSPSNKVTEKGKDVELRCDPISGHTALYWYRQSLGQGLEFLIYFQGNSAPDKSGLPSDRFSAERTGGSVSTLTIQRTQQEDSAVYLCASSLGLLTYEQYFGPGTRLTVT.

The CDR3 loop is CASSSAGPGQLNEQFF. The CDR3 DNA reads as TGTGCCAGCAGTTCAGCCGGACCGGGACAACTCAATGAGCAGTTCTTC. V usage is TRBV7-9 and J usage is TRBJ2-1, with D perhaps matching TRBD1 (6 bases). V shed 6 bases and J shed 6 bases, with 21 bases lying between them. The CDR3 is 16 amino acids. The germline V gene has CDR1 SEHNR and CDR2 FQNEAQ (reference sequence).

Note on this clonotype: Given a much more abundant clone one base away, this may be a read error. The CDR3 does not close with the conserved phenylalanine or tryptophan, likely indicating a read error. The chain employs TRBV7-8 and TRBJ2-1, with D possibly being TRBD2 (5 bases). The length of the CDR3 is 17 residues. Trimming removed 0 bases from V and 4 bases from J, with 16 bases in between. Germline values: CDR1 SGHVS, CDR2 FQNEAQ. This CDR3 is CASSLATLQAEYNEQFS. For the CDR3, the DNA is TGTGCCAGCAGCTTAGCAACCCTCCAAGCGGAGTACAATGAGCAGTTCTCC.

This clonotype is a singleton in its sample. The rearrangement links TRBV20-1 to TRBJ2-1; 7 bases align to TRBD2. The CDR3 is made up of 13 amino acids. Germline lookup yields CDR1 DFQATT and CDR2 SNEGSKA (reference sequence). The ends lost 0 bases at V and 7 bases at J; junction bases unmatched: 3. The chain's CDR3 is CSARDTGLNEQFF. The CDR3 DNA sequence: TGCAGTGCTAGAGATACGGGACTAAATGAGCAGTTCTTC.

This clonotype turned up a few times. The chain combines TRBV20-1 with TRBJ2-3; TRBD2 agrees at 8 bases. The J segment lost 5 bases and the V segment lost 6 bases, leaving 13 bases of the junction unmatched. This CDR3 is 15 amino acids long. Looked up from germline, CDR1 is DFQATT and CDR2 is SNEGSKA (reference sequence). The CDR3 DNA reads TGCAGTGCACCTCCTAGCGGGTGGGGGAGAGATACGCAGTATTTT. It yields the protein CSAPPSGWGRDTQYF.

This clonotype was counted between two and nine times. CDR3 coding DNA: TGTGCCAGCAGTTTTGTCAGGGGGCTTATGAACACTGAAGCTTTCTTT. Protein product: CASSFVRGLMNTEAFF. V is TRBV28 and J is TRBJ1-1; 8 bases align to TRBD1. This CDR3 contains 16 residues. Trimming took 3 bases from V and 0 from J; bases not matched to a gene: 6. CDR1 MDHEN and CDR2 SYDVKM come from the germline V gene.

This clonotype has more than one count but fewer than ten. An end of the junction does not agree with germline; a read error may underlie this. The chain uses TRBV20-1 and TRBJ1-1; a possible D gene is TRBD1 (6 bases). This CDR3 has 12 residues. CDR1 and CDR2 from the germline V gene are DFQATT and SNEGSKA (reference sequence). The CDR3 loop is CGAQGSNTEAFF. CDR3 DNA: TGCGGTGCTCAGGGGTCGAACACTGAAGCTTTCTTT.

The chain employs TRBV7-2 and TRBJ2-2, with D hard to call. CDR1 and CDR2 from the germline V gene are SGHTA and FQGNSA. Trimming shortened V by 5 bases and J by 10 bases, and 8 bases separated the two germline ends. CDR3 length equals 11 residues. In DNA, the CDR3 is TGTGCCAGCAGCCAAGGTGTGGAGCTGTTTTTT. It encodes CASSQGVELFF.

Details on this clonotype: An end of the junction does not agree with germline; a read error may underlie this. The rearrangement joins TRBV2 to TRBJ1-5; 9 nucleotides agree with TRBD1. From germline, CDR1 is SNHLY and CDR2 FYNNEI. The CDR3 loop spans 15 amino acids. For the CDR3, the DNA is TGTGCCAGCGGTTTGGACAGGGGAGGAGATCAGCCTCAGCATTTT. It yields the protein CASGLDRGGDQPQHF. Full variable domain (outside the CDR3, taken from reference TRBV2 and TRBJ1-5): EPEVTQTPSHQVTQMGQEVILRCVPISNHLYFYWYRQILGQKVEFLVSFYNNEISEKSEIFDDQFSVERPDGSNFTLKIRSTKLEDSAMYFCASGLDRGGDQPQHFGDGTRLSIL.

This clonotype appeared a few times. The chain uses TRBV5-1 and TRBJ2-7; 9 bases agree with TRBD1. This CDR3 comprises 13 residues. V lost 4 bases, J lost 7 bases, and 6 bases stayed unmatched. CDR1 SGHRS and CDR2 YFSETQ come from the germline V gene. In DNA, the CDR3 is TGCGCCAGCAGCATAGACGGGACAGGGGAGCAGTACTTC. This translates into CASSIDGTGEQYF. Variable domain in full (rest from reference TRBV5-1 and TRBJ2-7): KAGVTQTPRYLIKTRGQQVTLSCSPISGHRSVSWYQQTPGQGLQFLFEYFSETQRNKGNFPGRFSGRQFSNSRSEMNVSTLELGDSALYLCASSIDGTGEQYFGPGTRLTVT.

For this clonotype: Since no conserved phenylalanine or tryptophan closes the CDR3, a read error is the likely cause. The V gene is TRBV6-2 or TRBV6-3, the J gene TRBJ1-2; the match to TRBD1 covers 7 bases. The V gene end was trimmed by 6 bases and the J gene end by 10 bases; junction bases not matched to a gene: 8. The V gene's germline CDR1 is MNHEY and CDR2 SVGEGT. This CDR3 spans 12 amino acids. CDR3 bases: TGTGCCAGCAGGGGTACAGGGGCGGTCTACACCCTC. It codes for CASRGTGAVYTL.